Presented here are 27 T cell receptor beta chains from one specimen sequenced in a study of shared clonotypes between healthy human individuals. The repertoire was sequenced with immunoSEQ multiplex PCR; TCRdb's copy has only in-frame clones and lacks some. The profile shows millions of clones, about 93% of them singletons. Selected positively for CCR7 and CD45RO-negative, naive CD8 cells excluded terminally differentiated effector memory CD45RA+ cells. Sequenced material: naive CD8+ T cells from PBMCs. The receptors come from a young man in good health. Some clones in this sample may be carry-over from other donors' samples.

The CDR3 DNA reads as TGTGCCAGCAGCGCGGGAGGAGGGCCCTACAATGAGCAGTTCTTC. Translated: CASSAGGGPYNEQFF. J is TRBJ2-1 and V is TRBV9; 7 bases map to TRBD2. Trimming removed 3 bases from V and 2 bases from J; junction bases left unmatched: 5. Per germline, CDR1 SGDLS and CDR2 YYNGEE. The CDR3 loop spans 15 amino acids.

This chain links TRBV28 with TRBJ2-5, with D uncertain. The CDR3 is 13 amino acids. Germline lookup yields CDR1 MDHEN and CDR2 SYDVKM. Trimming removed 2 bases at V and 2 bases at J, with 6 bases between. Written as DNA, the CDR3 is TGTGCCAGCAGTTTACTGCGGCAAGAGACCCAGTACTTC. Translation: CASSLLRQETQYF.

This chain links TRBV28 with TRBJ1-2; 8 positions match TRBD1. V lost 4 bases to trimming and J lost 6 bases; unmatched junction nucleotides: 22. Germline CDR1 reads MDHEN; CDR2 reads SYDVKM. CDR3 length equals 19 residues. The CDR3 here is CASSSRLPFLDRVGNGYTF. The CDR3, as DNA: TGTGCCAGCAGTTCCCGTTTGCCCTTCTTGGACAGGGTAGGGAATGGCTACACCTTC.

The chain joins TRBV28 to TRBJ2-1; weak D call: TRBD1 (6 bases). The CDR3 has 13 amino acids. Trimming removed 5 bases from V and 5 bases from J, with 10 bases in between. Germline V gene sequence: CDR1 MDHEN, CDR2 SYDVKM. The CDR3 nucleotides read TGTGCCAGCAGTGAAAACAGGGACAATGAGCAGTTCTTC. Residues: CASSENRDNEQFF.

The chain combines TRBV4-1 with TRBJ2-5; 9 nucleotides align to TRBD1. The trim removed 3 bases at V and 0 bases at J, leaving 11 bases unmatched. The germline gives CDR1 MGHRA, CDR2 YSYEKL. The length of the CDR3 is 18 residues. DNA for the CDR3: TGCGCCAGCAGCCAGGAGCCCGACGGGACAGGGCACCAAGAGACCCAGTACTTC. Translation: CASSQEPDGTGHQETQYF.

This clone was seen more than once but under ten times. The V call is TRBV7-9, the J call TRBJ1-2, with D maybe TRBD1 (6 bases). Trimming removed 2 bases at V and 4 bases at J, with 11 bases between. Germline-derived CDR1 and CDR2 are SEHNR and FQNEAQ (reference sequence). The CDR3 has 14 amino acids. CDR3 region: CASSLRGEGYGYTF. CDR3 nucleotides: TGTGCCAGCAGCTTAAGGGGGGAAGGCTATGGCTACACCTTC.

This clone is a singleton in its sample. This chain uses TRBV2 with TRBJ2-6, with no clear D. The germline V and J ends were trimmed by 5 bases and 0 bases, with 8 bases remaining between them. The CDR3 runs to 15 residues. Germline V gives CDR1 SNHLY, CDR2 FYNNEI. CDR3 in DNA: TGTGCCAGCAGTAGCGATAGCTCTGGGGCCAACGTCCTGACTTTC. Translation gives CASSSDSSGANVLTF.

The rearrangement joins TRBV2 to TRBJ2-7; D remains ambiguous. Germline CDR1 SNHLY, CDR2 FYNNEI. This CDR3 contains 12 residues. V shed 7 bases and J shed 5 bases, with 12 bases lying between them. The CDR3 region has the DNA TGTGCCAGCACCCTATATGCCCACGAGCAGTACTTC. This codes for CASTLYAHEQYF.

V and J are TRBV7-9 and TRBJ2-1; TRBD2 aligns across 7 bases. The CDR3 contains 14 residues. V lost 0 bases and J lost 7; bases outside the gene matches: 3. CDR1 and CDR2 (germline): SEHNR, FQNEAQ (reference sequence). The CDR3 region has the DNA TGTGCCAGCAGCTTAGCGGTGGGGGGGAATGAGCAGTTCTTC. Residues: CASSLAVGGNEQFF.

The V and J genes are TRBV27 and TRBJ2-1; D not certain. CDR3 length: 13 residues. Germline CDR1 MNHEY, CDR2 SMNVEV (reference sequence). V dropped 8 bases and J dropped 10 bases, with 18 bases sitting between them. The CDR3, as DNA: TGTGCCAGCGAAAAGAGTTGGCCCCCGGAGCAGTTCTTC. Protein: CASEKSWPPEQFF.

The rearrangement links TRBV9 to TRBJ2-7, with 8 bases that match TRBD2. The CDR3 spans 13 residues. After removal of 4 bases from V and 9 bases from J, the junction contained 9 bases not matched to a gene. Germline CDR1 is SGDLS and CDR2 is YYNGEE. The CDR3 DNA reads as TGTGCCAGCAGCTCTGGACTAGCCGAGGGGCAGTACTTC. Translated: CASSSGLAEGQYF.

This clone occurred once. The CDR3 loop reads CASSTGRGAYEQYF. The CDR3 bases are TGTGCCAGCAGCACGGGACGGGGCGCCTACGAGCAGTACTTC. The rearrangement uses TRBV27 and TRBJ2-7; D possibly uses TRBD1 or TRBD2 (5 bases each). The CDR3 runs to 14 residues. V lost 6 bases and J 2 bases, leaving 14 bases between the germline ends. CDR1 is MNHEY and CDR2 is SMNVEV in the germline V gene (reference sequence).

This chain links TRBV7-8 with TRBJ2-7; 8 nucleotides line up with TRBD1. V dropped 5 bases and J dropped 5; count of bases not matched to a gene: 11. The CDR3 totals 15 residues. Germline lookup yields CDR1 SGHVS and CDR2 FQNEAQ. The DNA for the CDR3 is TGTGCCAGCAGCCCCGGACAGGGTTTTATGAACGAGCAGTACTTC. Translation: CASSPGQGFMNEQYF.

This clone is a singleton in its sample. The chain links TRBV11-2 to TRBJ2-1, with D possibly being TRBD2 (5 bases). Trimming removed 5 bases from V and 3 bases from J, with 17 bases in between. The CDR3 has 16 residues. Germline V gene sequence: CDR1 SGHAT, CDR2 FQNNGV. CDR3 DNA sequence: TGTGCCAGCAGCCTTGGATCAGGACTTATCTACAATGAGCAGTTCTTC. Protein sequence: CASSLGSGLIYNEQFF.

This rearrangement joins TRBV7-9 to TRBJ2-5; TRBD2 agrees at 8 bases. This CDR3 is built from 15 residues. Germline V gene data show CDR1 as SEHNR and CDR2 as FQNEAQ (reference sequence). The V gene end was trimmed by 1 base and the J gene end by 2 bases; junction bases not matched to a gene: 3. The CDR3 nucleotides read TGTGCCAGCAGCTTAGTCGGGAGGGTTCAAGAGACCCAGTACTTC. Protein: CASSLVGRVQETQYF.

The chain is built from TRBV13 and TRBJ2-5; 14 nucleotides line up with TRBD2. The germline V gene encodes CDR1 PRHDT and CDR2 FYEKMQ (reference sequence). J was trimmed by 5 bases and V by 5 bases; bases with no gene match: 13. The CDR3 sequence is 18 residues long. This CDR3 is CASSTTSGRAVEAETQYF. CDR3 sequence (DNA): TGTGCCAGCAGCACGACTAGCGGGAGGGCCGTCGAGGCCGAGACCCAGTACTTC.

This clone occurred once. This chain connects TRBV5-4 to TRBJ1-2; TRBD1 matches at 9 bases. This CDR3 spans 14 amino acids. Looked up from germline, CDR1 is SGHNT and CDR2 is YYREEE (reference sequence). Trimming at V came to 4 bases and at J to 8 bases, leaving 9 bases not matched to a gene. In DNA form, the CDR3 reads TGTGCCAGCAGCCCGTACAGGGGGCTAGAAGGCTACACCTTC. Translation gives CASSPYRGLEGYTF.

The chain couples TRBV28 to TRBJ2-7; D unresolved. Trimming stripped 3 bases from V and 4 bases from J, with 7 bases between. The CDR3 totals 12 residues. Germline assignment: CDR1 MDHEN and CDR2 SYDVKM. The CDR3 DNA reads TGTGCCAGCAGTTTGGTGAGGTACGAGCAGTACTTC. It translates to CASSLVRYEQYF.

V is TRBV29-1 and J is TRBJ2-7; a weak D match, TRBD1 (5 bases). Trimming took 6 bases from V and 3 from J, leaving 12 bases between them. Germline CDR1 reads SQVTM; CDR2 reads ANQGSEA. The CDR3 length is 12 residues. The CDR3 reads CSVVSGNYEQYF. In nucleotides, the CDR3 is TGCAGCGTGGTCTCAGGGAACTACGAGCAGTACTTC.

This chain connects TRBV6-5 to TRBJ1-2; 8 nucleotides align to TRBD1. The CDR3 covers 14 residues. Germline CDR1 and CDR2: MNHEY and SVGAGI. V was pared by 2 bases and J by 7 bases, with 6 bases of the junction left unmatched. The CDR3 DNA reads as TGTGCCAGCAGTTACGTCAGGGGGCTGGGTGGCTACACCTTC. Residues: CASSYVRGLGGYTF.

The CDR3 is CASSSRGSGNTIYF. As DNA, the CDR3 is TGTGCCAGCAGCTCGAGGGGGTCTGGAAACACCATATATTTT. The chain carries TRBV13 and TRBJ1-3; weak D call: TRBD1 (6 bases). Germline V gene data show CDR1 as PRHDT and CDR2 as FYEKMQ (reference sequence). CDR3 length: 14 amino acids. The V end lost 4 bases, the J end lost 1 base, and 8 bases lay between the germline ends.

The CDR3 here is CASDEAGFRETQYF. CDR3 coding DNA: TGTGCCAGCGATGAAGCGGGTTTTAGAGAGACCCAGTACTTC. The chain recombines TRBV5-6 with TRBJ2-5, with TRBD2 as a possible D gene (6 bases). Deletions cut 7 bases from V and 4 bases from J, with 17 bases between. From germline, CDR1 is SGHDT and CDR2 YYEEEE. The CDR3 spans 14 residues.

This clone was detected only a few times. This sequence joins TRBV4-1 and TRBJ1-1; weak D call: TRBD1 (5 bases). V lost 5 bases and J lost 3, with 16 bases in between. The CDR3 has 15 residues. In germline, CDR1 is MGHRA, CDR2 YSYEKL. The chain's CDR3 is CASSYQSTDDTEAFF. The CDR3 nucleotides read TGCGCCAGCAGCTACCAGTCGACAGATGACACTGAAGCTTTCTTT.

The chain employs TRBV29-1 and TRBJ2-2, with TRBD1 as a possible D gene (5 bases). Trimming removed 8 bases at V and 9 bases at J, with 19 bases between. The germline V gene has CDR1 SQVTM and CDR2 ANQGSEA. This CDR3 spans 13 amino acids. Here the CDR3 DNA reads TGCAGCCCAAAAAAGGGGTCGGACAGGGAGCTGTTTTTT. Its protein product is CSPKKGSDRELFF.

The chain links TRBV4-2 to TRBJ2-7, with a tentative D call TRBD2 (6 bases). Germline CDR1 LGHNA, CDR2 YNFKEQ. V was trimmed by 0 bases and J by 4 bases, leaving 19 bases between them. The CDR3 contains 17 residues. CDR3 sequence (DNA): TGTGCCAGCAGCCAAGAGGGTGGGGGGTTGATTCTTTACGAGCAGTACTTC. Its protein product is CASSQEGGGLILYEQYF.

The rearrangement links TRBV15 to TRBJ2-5, with D possibly TRBD2 on 7 matching bases. The V gene lost 5 bases and the J gene lost 5 bases, with 24 bases spanning the gap. The CDR3 extends over 17 amino acids. CDR1 LNHNV and CDR2 YYDKDF come from the germline V gene (reference sequence). The CDR3: CATSEKGGLSFIETQYF. The CDR3, as DNA: TGTGCCACCAGCGAAAAGGGGGGGCTATCGTTCATTGAGACCCAGTACTTC.

This clone was recorded once. This rearrangement joins TRBV14 to TRBJ1-1, with 9 bases identical to TRBD1. The germline gives CDR1 SGHDN, CDR2 FVKESK. V dropped 0 bases and J dropped 5; count of bases not matched to a gene: 4. The length of the CDR3 is 15 residues. The CDR3 DNA sequence: TGTGCCAGCAGCCAAGAGGGACAGGGTAGTACTGAAGCTTTCTTT. Its protein is CASSQEGQGSTEAFF.